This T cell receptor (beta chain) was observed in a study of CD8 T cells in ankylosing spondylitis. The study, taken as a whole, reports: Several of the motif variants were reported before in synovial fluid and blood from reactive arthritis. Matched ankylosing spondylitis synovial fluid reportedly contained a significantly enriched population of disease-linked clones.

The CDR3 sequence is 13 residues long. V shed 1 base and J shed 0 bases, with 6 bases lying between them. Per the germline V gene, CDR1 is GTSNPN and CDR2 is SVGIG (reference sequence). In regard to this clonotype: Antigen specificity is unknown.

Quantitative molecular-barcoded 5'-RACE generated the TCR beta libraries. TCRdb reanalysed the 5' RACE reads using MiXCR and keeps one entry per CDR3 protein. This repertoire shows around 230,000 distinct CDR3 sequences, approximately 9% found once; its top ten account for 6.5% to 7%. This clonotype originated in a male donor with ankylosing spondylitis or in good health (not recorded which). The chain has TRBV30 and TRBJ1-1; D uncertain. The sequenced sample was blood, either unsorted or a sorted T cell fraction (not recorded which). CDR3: CAWSGEMNTEAFF. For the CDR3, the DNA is TGTGCCTGGAGTGGAGAGATGAACACTGAAGCTTTCTTT.